This T cell receptor beta chain was documented in a study of early T cells in non-severe SARS-CoV-2 infection. TCRdb redid the calling of the 5' RACE reads with MiXCR, one entry per CDR3 protein. Counted here are 60,000 to 75,000 distinct CDR3 sequences, about an eighth occurring once; the ten biggest clones make up approximately 5%. CDR1 and CDR2 from the germline V gene are SQVTM and ANQGSEA. This CDR3 has 13 amino acids. This receptor was identified in an adult who was a healthcare worker with PCR-confirmed SARS-CoV-2 infection or an uninfected control (not recorded which). This material consisted of whole blood, taken at baseline. The chain is built from TRBV29-1 and TRBJ2-3; a possible D gene is TRBD2 (7 bases). Here the CDR3 DNA reads TGCAGTTGCGGGGGCGCGGGCACAGATACGCAGTATTTT. Translation: CSCGGAGTDTQYF.